This T cell receptor (beta chain) was identified in a study of cytomegalovirus exposure and HLA in healthy donors. Points on this clone: Its antigen is still unknown.

Study results and caveats: Likely technical artifact: a cluster of highly shared sequence variants.

A multiplex PCR was run with 60 Vbeta primers and 13 Jbeta primers. Only in-frame clones appear in the TCRdb table, and some are missing; sequencing was by immunoSEQ multiplex PCR. The repertoire holds tens of thousands of clones, approximately 60% seen once, with roughly 21% in the top ten. V lost 6 bases and J lost 9; bases outside the gene matches: 12. CDR1 and CDR2 from the germline V gene are SGHTA and FQGNSA. There are 14 residues in the CDR3. The chain links TRBV7-2 to TRBJ1-2; 8 nucleotides agree with TRBD1. Sequences were obtained from PBMCs. The sequence derives from a woman aged 45 to 65 in good health and CMV-seropositive. The CDR3 region has the DNA TGTGCCAGCAGACCTGGGACAGGACTCCTGAGCTACACCTTC. This gives the protein CASRPGTGLLSYTF.